The rows below give T cell receptor beta chains drawn from one sample of a study of shared clonotypes between healthy human individuals. Method: immunoSEQ multiplex PCR; TCRdb's copy keeps in-frame clones and lacks some. The sample holds about 1.5 million clones, 95% to 97% seen once. Sequenced sample: naive CD4+ T cells sorted from blood. The receptor set was obtained from a man aged 25-45 years in good health. CDR3s include the opening cysteine and the closing phenylalanine or tryptophan. D genes are given only for firm matches. The size of a clone is reported for some rows only, either as once, few or many, or as a class for expanded clones.

V gene: TRBV20-1
J gene: TRBJ2-1
clone size: .
D gene: .
CDR3 DNA: TGCAGTGCTAGAGTTCGGTTTGAGCAGTTCTTC
CDR3 protein: CSARVRFEQFF

V gene: TRBV11-2
J gene: TRBJ2-1
clone size: .
D gene: .
CDR3 DNA: TGTGCCAGCAGCCATTTAAGCTCCTACAATGAGCAGTTCTTC
CDR3 protein: CASSHLSSYNEQFF

V gene: TRBV6-1
J gene: TRBJ1-2
clone size: .
D gene: .
CDR3 DNA: TGTGCCACCGGGAATCCAGGGACCCGCTATGGCTACACCTTC
CDR3 protein: CATGNPGTRYGYTF

V gene: TRBV29-1
J gene: TRBJ1-1
clone size: .
D gene: TRBD1
CDR3 DNA: TGCAGCGTTTGGGACAGGAGGATAAGCACTGAAGCTTTCTTT
CDR3 protein: CSVWDRRISTEAFF

V gene: TRBV4-2
J gene: TRBJ1-1
clone size: .
D gene: TRBD1
CDR3 DNA: TGTGCCAGCAGCCAAGATTTGGGACAGGGGTACGCGCTCCCTGAAGCTTTCTTT
CDR3 protein: CASSQDLGQGYALPEAFF

V gene: TRBV27
J gene: TRBJ2-2
clone size: .
D gene: TRBD2
CDR3 DNA: TGTGCCAGCAGTCCAGAGGGTGGACTAGCGGGAGTGGTCGGGGAGCTGTTTTTT
CDR3 protein: CASSPEGGLAGVVGELFF

V gene: TRBV5-6
J gene: TRBJ1-1
clone size: .
D gene: .
CDR3 DNA: TGTGCCAGCAGCCCCTATGGGCGGATGAACACTGAAGCTTTCTTT
CDR3 protein: CASSPYGRMNTEAFF

V gene: TRBV5-6
J gene: TRBJ2-7
clone size: .
D gene: TRBD2
CDR3 DNA: TGTGCCAGCAGCTTGGCTACGGGAGGGCCCTACGAGCAGTACTTC
CDR3 protein: CASSLATGGPYEQYF

V gene: TRBV18
J gene: TRBJ2-4
clone size: .
D gene: .
CDR3 DNA: TGTGCCAGCTCACCATCCCTAGCCCATACGAGAAACATTCAGTACTTC
CDR3 protein: CASSPSLAHTRNIQYF

V gene: TRBV7-9
J gene: TRBJ2-7
clone size: .
D gene: .
CDR3 DNA: TGTGCCAGCAGCGCACGGGCGACCTACGAGCAGTACTTC
CDR3 protein: CASSARATYEQYF

V gene: TRBV9
J gene: TRBJ2-4
clone size: .
D gene: .
CDR3 DNA: TGTGCCAGCAGCGTATCCGCAGCCAAAAACATTCAGTACTTC
CDR3 protein: CASSVSAAKNIQYF

V gene: TRBV6-6
J gene: TRBJ2-7
clone size: .
D gene: .
CDR3 DNA: TGTGCCAGCAGCAACACGGGGTTAAGCTCCTACGAGCAGTACTTC
CDR3 protein: CASSNTGLSSYEQYF

V gene: TRBV5-1
J gene: TRBJ2-2
clone size: .
D gene: .
CDR3 DNA: TGCGCCAGCAGCTTGGAGGCACTGGGGGGAGTCAGGTTGACCGGGGAGCTGTTTTTT
CDR3 protein: CASSLEALGGVRLTGELFF

V gene: TRBV2
J gene: TRBJ2-2
clone size: .
D gene: .
CDR3 DNA: TGTGCCAGCAGGTTGAACACCGGGGAGCTGTTTTTT
CDR3 protein: CASRLNTGELFF

V gene: TRBV25-1
J gene: TRBJ2-7
clone size: .
D gene: .
CDR3 DNA: TGTGCCAGCAGTGAATGGGGGGGGCTCTACGAGCAGTACTTC
CDR3 protein: CASSEWGGLYEQYF

V gene: TRBV6-1
J gene: TRBJ2-2
clone size: .
D gene: .
CDR3 DNA: TGTGCCAGCAATCCAGCAGGGGGGACCGGGGAGCTGTTTTTT
CDR3 protein: CASNPAGGTGELFF

V gene: TRBV9
J gene: TRBJ2-5
clone size: .
D gene: TRBD2
CDR3 DNA: TGTGCCAGCAGCGTAGGGGCTAGCGGGAGTGGGGAAGAGACCCAGTACTTC
CDR3 protein: CASSVGASGSGEETQYF

V gene: TRBV27
J gene: TRBJ2-4
clone size: once
D gene: TRBD2
CDR3 DNA: TGTGCCAGCAGTCTCCTTGGGCTAGCGGGGGGCATTCAGTACTTC
CDR3 protein: CASSLLGLAGGIQYF

V gene: TRBV5-1
J gene: TRBJ2-7
clone size: .
D gene: .
CDR3 DNA: TGCGCCAGCAGCTTATCGGGGTTGGGGGAGCAGTACTTC
CDR3 protein: CASSLSGLGEQYF

V gene: TRBV27
J gene: TRBJ2-7
clone size: .
D gene: TRBD2
CDR3 DNA: TGTGCCAGCAGTCCGGTGGGACTAGCGGGAGGATCCGAGCAGTACTTC
CDR3 protein: CASSPVGLAGGSEQYF

V gene: TRBV9
J gene: TRBJ2-5
clone size: .
D gene: TRBD1
CDR3 DNA: TGTGCCAGCAGCGTAGGGGGGACAGGGCTAGAGACCCAGTACTTC
CDR3 protein: CASSVGGTGLETQYF

V gene: TRBV5-1
J gene: TRBJ2-3
clone size: .
D gene: .
CDR3 DNA: TGCGCCAGCAGCTTGGCTAGCGCCTCCACAGATACGCAGTATTTT
CDR3 protein: CASSLASASTDTQYF

V gene: TRBV4-3
J gene: TRBJ2-2
clone size: .
D gene: .
CDR3 DNA: TGCGCCAGCAGCCACATATTAGGGGATGCGAACACCGGGGAGCTGTTTTTT
CDR3 protein: CASSHILGDANTGELFF

V gene: TRBV28
J gene: TRBJ2-1
clone size: .
D gene: .
CDR3 DNA: TGTGCCAGCAGTTTCGGAGTCAATGAGCAGTTCTTC
CDR3 protein: CASSFGVNEQFF

V gene: TRBV5-1
J gene: TRBJ1-2
clone size: few
D gene: .
CDR3 DNA: TGCGCCAGCAGCCCAGTACAGGGCCACTATGGCTACACCTTC
CDR3 protein: CASSPVQGHYGYTF

V gene: TRBV2
J gene: TRBJ2-7
clone size: .
D gene: TRBD1
CDR3 DNA: TGTGCCAGCATGCGACAGGGTCTGGGGCAGTACTTC
CDR3 protein: CASMRQGLGQYF

V gene: TRBV6-5
J gene: TRBJ1-2
clone size: .
D gene: .
CDR3 DNA: TGTGCCAGCAGCTACGGACAGTTAAATAACTATGGCTACACCTTC
CDR3 protein: CASSYGQLNNYGYTF

V gene: TRBV2
J gene: TRBJ1-2
clone size: .
D gene: .
CDR3 DNA: TGTGCCAGCCTTCGGGACACCCTTTTGGGTGGCTACACCTTC
CDR3 protein: CASLRDTLLGGYTF

V gene: TRBV5-4
J gene: TRBJ2-1
clone size: once
D gene: .
CDR3 DNA: TGTGCCAGCAGCTTGGGGATCCCGAATGAGCAGTTCTTC
CDR3 protein: CASSLGIPNEQFF

V gene: TRBV7-3
J gene: TRBJ2-5
clone size: .
D gene: .
CDR3 DNA: TGTGCCAGCAGCGCCCGTGTCCTGGAGACCCAGTACTTC
CDR3 protein: CASSARVLETQYF

V gene: TRBV7-9
J gene: TRBJ1-5
clone size: .
D gene: .
CDR3 DNA: TGTGCCAGCAGCTATTTTAATCAGCCCCAGCATTTT
CDR3 protein: CASSYFNQPQHF

V gene: TRBV28
J gene: TRBJ1-1
clone size: .
D gene: .
CDR3 DNA: TGTGCCAGCATTTTGAGGGGCACTGAAGCTTTCTTT
CDR3 protein: CASILRGTEAFF

V gene: TRBV7-9
J gene: TRBJ2-3
clone size: .
D gene: TRBD2
CDR3 DNA: TGTGCCAGCAGCACCAGACTAGCGGGACGAGCCCGTATCACAGATACGCAGTATTTT
CDR3 protein: CASSTRLAGRARITDTQYF

V gene: TRBV5-1
J gene: TRBJ2-2
clone size: .
D gene: .
CDR3 DNA: TGCGTCAGCAGCGATCAGGGGTCCGGGGAGCTGTTTTTT
CDR3 protein: CVSSDQGSGELFF

V gene: TRBV5-6
J gene: TRBJ2-3
clone size: .
D gene: .
CDR3 DNA: TGTGCCAGCAGCTTCGCACTACTTCTCCGGGACGGTACAGATACGCAGTATTTT
CDR3 protein: CASSFALLLRDGTDTQYF

V gene: TRBV9
J gene: TRBJ2-6
clone size: .
D gene: TRBD1
CDR3 DNA: TGTGCCAGCGGAGGGACAGGGTCAGCTGGGGCCAACGTCCTGACTTTC
CDR3 protein: CASGGTGSAGANVLTF

V gene: TRBV10-3
J gene: TRBJ1-1
clone size: .
D gene: .
CDR3 DNA: TGTGCCATCAGTCCGGGGGAAAGAATAAACACTGAAGCTTTCTTT
CDR3 protein: CAISPGERINTEAFF

V gene: TRBV5-5
J gene: TRBJ2-1
clone size: .
D gene: .
CDR3 DNA: TGTGCCAGCAGCTTGCCGATTAACAATGAGCAGTTCTTC
CDR3 protein: CASSLPINNEQFF

V gene: TRBV6-1
J gene: TRBJ2-7
clone size: .
D gene: TRBD1
CDR3 DNA: TGTGCCAGCAGTGAATTACCTGGACAGGGTCCCTACGAGCAGTACTTC
CDR3 protein: CASSELPGQGPYEQYF

V gene: TRBV10-1
J gene: TRBJ2-1
clone size: .
D gene: .
CDR3 DNA: TGCGCCAGCAGTGACCGCGGCGGGACGAACAATGAGCAGTTCTTC
CDR3 protein: CASSDRGGTNNEQFF

V gene: TRBV6-5
J gene: TRBJ2-6
clone size: .
D gene: .
CDR3 DNA: TGTGCCAGCAGTTACTCGTTCTCTGGGGCCAACGTCCTGACTTTC
CDR3 protein: CASSYSFSGANVLTF

V gene: TRBV9
J gene: TRBJ2-3
clone size: .
D gene: .
CDR3 DNA: TGTGCCAGCAGCGTAGAGAATCATTACACAGATACGCAGTATTTT
CDR3 protein: CASSVENHYTDTQYF

V gene: TRBV6-1
J gene: TRBJ2-7
clone size: .
D gene: .
CDR3 DNA: TGTGCCAGCCGCTCTTCCCAGACGCTCTCCTACGAGCAGTACTTC
CDR3 protein: CASRSSQTLSYEQYF

V gene: TRBV4-3
J gene: TRBJ2-1
clone size: .
D gene: .
CDR3 DNA: TGCGCCAGCAGCCAAGATCCGGTAGGCAAGCAGTTCTTC
CDR3 protein: CASSQDPVGKQFF

V gene: TRBV7-2
J gene: TRBJ2-3
clone size: .
D gene: TRBD2
CDR3 DNA: TGTGCCAGCAGCTCGCGACTAGCGGATATTTTTTCTAGCACAGATACGCAGTATTTT
CDR3 protein: CASSSRLADIFSSTDTQYF

V gene: TRBV7-9
J gene: TRBJ2-3
clone size: .
D gene: TRBD2
CDR3 DNA: TGTGCCAGCAGCTTCCCCCTAGCGGGAGGGACAGATACGCAGTATTTT
CDR3 protein: CASSFPLAGGTDTQYF

V gene: TRBV7-8
J gene: TRBJ1-5
clone size: .
D gene: TRBD1
CDR3 DNA: TGTGCCAGCAGCCTCGAGACAGGGGATTATCAGCCCCAGCATTTT
CDR3 protein: CASSLETGDYQPQHF

V gene: TRBV6-1
J gene: TRBJ2-1
clone size: .
D gene: .
CDR3 DNA: TGTGCCAGCAGTGGGGGGCTTTGGGACCCCAGCACCAATGAGCAGTTCTTC
CDR3 protein: CASSGGLWDPSTNEQFF

V gene: TRBV7-2
J gene: TRBJ2-1
clone size: .
D gene: .
CDR3 DNA: TGTGCCAGCAGCCTAGTGCAAGGCTCCTACAATGAGCAGTTCTTC
CDR3 protein: CASSLVQGSYNEQFF

V gene: TRBV19
J gene: TRBJ2-3
clone size: .
D gene: TRBD1
CDR3 DNA: TGTGCCAGTTTCCTGACGACAGGGGGCAGTTCGGATACGCAGTATTTT
CDR3 protein: CASFLTTGGSSDTQYF

V gene: TRBV6-1
J gene: TRBJ2-3
clone size: .
D gene: .
CDR3 DNA: TGTGCCAGCAGTGAAGGCCGGGGCACAGATACGCAGTATTTT
CDR3 protein: CASSEGRGTDTQYF

V gene: TRBV2
J gene: TRBJ2-1
clone size: .
D gene: .
CDR3 DNA: TGTGCCATCAAAGAAGCGGCTTCCTACAATGAGCAGTTCTTC
CDR3 protein: CAIKEAASYNEQFF

V gene: TRBV7-9
J gene: TRBJ2-7
clone size: .
D gene: .
CDR3 DNA: TGTGCCAGCAGCTCCCTAGGGGCCCCCTACGAGCAGTACTTC
CDR3 protein: CASSSLGAPYEQYF

V gene: TRBV5-1
J gene: TRBJ2-2
clone size: .
D gene: .
CDR3 DNA: TGCGCCAGCAGCTTTGCTGTCACCGGGGAGCTGTTTTTT
CDR3 protein: CASSFAVTGELFF

V gene: TRBV5-1
J gene: TRBJ1-1
clone size: .
D gene: .
CDR3 DNA: TGCGCCAGCAGCTTGGAGAGACAGAACACTGAAGCTTTCTTT
CDR3 protein: CASSLERQNTEAFF

V gene: TRBV19
J gene: TRBJ1-4
clone size: .
D gene: .
CDR3 DNA: TGTGCCAGTAGCCGCAGGATAAATAATGAAAAACTGTTTTTT
CDR3 protein: CASSRRINNEKLFF

V gene: TRBV10-3
J gene: TRBJ1-2
clone size: once
D gene: TRBD1
CDR3 DNA: TGTGCCATGCGGGACAGGGGGGACTATGGCTACACCTTC
CDR3 protein: CAMRDRGDYGYTF

V gene: TRBV6-1
J gene: TRBJ2-7
clone size: .
D gene: TRBD1
CDR3 DNA: TGTGCCAGCAGTCTCAGGGGGCTCTCCTACGAGCAGTACTTC
CDR3 protein: CASSLRGLSYEQYF

V gene: TRBV5-1
J gene: TRBJ2-7
clone size: .
D gene: .
CDR3 DNA: TGCGCCAGCAGCTTGGACCAGGGCCCAGTGTACGAGCAGTACTTC
CDR3 protein: CASSLDQGPVYEQYF